The 30 T cell receptor beta chains below come from one sample, sequenced in a study of radiotherapy plus CTLA-4 blockade in lung cancer. The table came from immunoSEQ multiplex PCR; TCRdb's copy has only in-frame clones and leaves some out. The sample yields about 88,000 clones, around 72% seen once. The material was peripheral blood, obtained from a patient treated with radiotherapy plus ipilimumab. These receptors were collected from a human donor with non-small cell lung cancer that progressed on radiotherapy plus ipilimumab.

The rearrangement links TRBV6-5 to TRBJ2-7, with D tentatively TRBD2 (6 bases). V dropped 8 bases and J dropped 7 bases, with 15 bases sitting between them. The CDR3 runs to 12 residues. Germline V CDR1 and CDR2: MNHEY, SVGAGI. This CDR3 reads CASGGAYEEQYF. DNA of the CDR3: TGTGCCAGCGGAGGGGCCTACGAGGAGCAGTACTTC.

This clone was detected only a few times. V is TRBV7-9 and J is TRBJ2-7; no clear D. The CDR3 covers 12 residues. Trimming shortened V by 5 bases and J by 3 bases, and 8 bases separated the two germline ends. CDR1 and CDR2 (germline): SEHNR, FQNEAQ (reference sequence). The CDR3 loop reads CASSAPDYEQYF. CDR3 coding DNA: TGTGCCAGCAGCGCCCCGGACTACGAGCAGTACTTC.

The genes are TRBV30 and TRBJ1-1; D is undetermined. The germline gives CDR1 GTSNPN, CDR2 SVGIG (reference sequence). The CDR3 has 13 residues. V lost 0 bases, J lost 2 bases, and 7 bases lay in between. The DNA for the CDR3 is TGTGCCTGGAGTGTACTAAGTAACACTGAAGCTTTCTTT. It encodes CAWSVLSNTEAFF.

The chain recombines TRBV9 with TRBJ2-1, with D hard to call. V shed 0 bases and J shed 9 bases, with 16 bases lying between them. The CDR3 spans 15 residues. CDR1 is SGDLS, CDR2 YYNGEE, per germline. CDR3 region: CASSVVGGPWGEQFF. In DNA, the CDR3 is TGTGCCAGCAGCGTAGTTGGCGGCCCCTGGGGTGAGCAGTTCTTC.

This chain joins TRBV6-5 and TRBJ2-7; the D gene is possibly TRBD2 (5 bases). Germline values: CDR1 MNHEY, CDR2 SVGAGI. The CDR3 covers 13 residues. The germline V and J ends were trimmed by 2 bases and 12 bases, with 17 bases remaining between them. CDR3 sequence reads: CASSYGPAREGYF. CDR3 nucleotides: TGTGCCAGCAGTTACGGGCCGGCCCGAGAGGGGTACTTC.

V gene TRBV4-1 combines with J gene TRBJ1-4, with TRBD1 as a possible D gene (6 bases). V was clipped by 4 bases and J by 6 bases, with 9 bases between them. The CDR3 is 13 residues long. Germline V gives CDR1 MGHRA, CDR2 YSYEKL. The CDR3 DNA follows: TGCGCCAGCAGCCCCCGGACAGATGAAAAACTGTTTTTT. Protein product: CASSPRTDEKLFF.

The gene calls are TRBV7-2 and TRBJ1-1; D not resolved. Germline V gives CDR1 SGHTA, CDR2 FQGNSA. Trimming stripped 7 bases from V and 4 bases from J, with 13 bases between. The length of the CDR3 is 13 residues. The CDR3 DNA is TGTGCCAGCACCCCCGGTAGAGGCACTGAAGCTTTCTTT. It encodes CASTPGRGTEAFF.

The CDR3 coding sequence is TGTGCCAGCAGTCTAAAACCTCAGCCCCTCCACTTT. This codes for CASSLKPQPLHF. The rearrangement joins TRBV28 to TRBJ1-6; unclear D gene. With 5 bases removed from V and 13 bases from J, the gap between germline ends came to 12 bases. The CDR3 spans 12 residues. The germline V gene encodes CDR1 MDHEN and CDR2 SYDVKM.

The CDR3 nucleotides read TGTGCCAGCCGGACAGTGGCCAAAAACATTCAGTACTTC. Its protein is CASRTVAKNIQYF. The V gene is TRBV6-5, the J gene TRBJ2-4, with D possibly matching TRBD1 (6 bases). Trimming took off 8 bases at V and 1 base at J, with 9 bases between the two ends. Germline CDR1 and CDR2: MNHEY and SVGAGI. This CDR3 has 13 residues.

The count of this clone is one. The rearrangement joins TRBV15 to TRBJ2-7; TRBD1 might be the D (5 bases). The CDR3 consists of 14 residues. The germline V and J ends were trimmed by 0 bases and 3 bases, with 9 bases remaining between them. The germline gives CDR1 LNHNV, CDR2 YYDKDF (reference sequence). The CDR3 loop reads CATSRDKGNYEQYF. The CDR3 coding sequence is TGTGCCACCAGCAGAGATAAGGGGAACTACGAGCAGTACTTC.

The rearrangement joins TRBV28 to TRBJ2-4; D is tentatively TRBD1 or TRBD2 (5 bases each). Germline values: CDR1 MDHEN, CDR2 SYDVKM. The germline V and J ends were trimmed by 4 bases and 6 bases, with 13 bases remaining between them. The CDR3 is 14 residues long. As DNA, the CDR3 is TGTGCCAGCAGTTGGGAACTTGGGGGAAACATTCAGTACTTC. Protein sequence: CASSWELGGNIQYF.

This clone showed up many times. The chain combines TRBV2 with TRBJ2-7; D not resolved. Germline V gene data show CDR1 as SNHLY and CDR2 as FYNNEI. The CDR3 is 13 residues long. V gave up 3 bases and J gave up 3 bases, with 9 bases separating them. The CDR3 DNA reads as TGTGCCAGCAGTGACATGTACTTCTACGAGCAGTACTTC. Protein product: CASSDMYFYEQYF.

This clone was counted between two and nine times. This sequence joins TRBV15 and TRBJ1-2; 7 bases map to TRBD1. V trimming: 1 base; J trimming: 5 bases; junction bases outside the gene matches: 7. The CDR3 runs to 15 residues. Germline CDR1 reads LNHNV; CDR2 reads YYDKDF (reference sequence). The CDR3 nucleotides are TGTGCCACCAGCAGAGCAGGTTCAGGGGGATATGGCTACACCTTC. Amino acid sequence: CATSRAGSGGYGYTF.

This clone was recorded a few times. The V call is TRBV18, the J call TRBJ1-3, with 7 bases aligning to TRBD1. V lost 3 bases and J lost 0; bases outside the gene matches: 14. CDR1 and CDR2 from the germline V gene are KGHSH and LQKENI. This CDR3 is 19 amino acids long. CDR3 region: CASSPIPGTDMSSGNTIYF. As DNA, the CDR3 is TGTGCCAGCTCACCCATTCCCGGGACAGATATGAGCTCTGGAAACACCATATATTTT.

The chain employs TRBV28 and TRBJ2-2; D remains ambiguous. V gave up 3 bases and J gave up 2 bases, with 10 bases separating them. There are 15 residues in the CDR3. The germline V gene has CDR1 MDHEN and CDR2 SYDVKM. CDR3 sequence reads: CASSFIGPNTGELFF. In nucleotides, the CDR3 is TGTGCCAGCAGTTTCATAGGGCCCAACACCGGGGAGCTGTTTTTT.

This clone was observed a few times. The chain has TRBV11-3 and TRBJ1-1, with a tentative D call TRBD1 (6 bases). The CDR3 sequence is 14 residues long. In germline, CDR1 is SGHNT, CDR2 YENEEA. Trimming took 3 bases from V and 1 from J, leaving 9 bases between them. The CDR3 loop reads CASSFSGQNTEAFF. CDR3 nucleotide sequence: TGTGCCAGCAGCTTCTCGGGACAGAACACTGAAGCTTTCTTT.

V usage is TRBV30 and J usage is TRBJ1-6; TRBD1 might be the D (5 bases). Germline loops: CDR1 GTSNPN, CDR2 SVGIG (reference sequence). The V gene lost 3 bases and the J gene lost 11 bases, with 14 bases spanning the gap. The CDR3 length is 13 residues. Written as DNA, the CDR3 is TGTGCCTGGAGCGCCGGGGACGGGACACCCCTCCACTTT. Its protein product is CAWSAGDGTPLHF.

This chain uses TRBV11-1 with TRBJ2-7; possible D gene TRBD2, 5 bases. The CDR3 is 13 residues long. Germline CDR1 SGHAT, CDR2 FQDESV (reference sequence). The V and J ends lost 3 bases and 5 bases respectively, with 11 bases between them. The CDR3 DNA sequence: TGTGCCAGCAGCTTGGTCGGGATCGACGAGCAGTACTTC. Protein sequence: CASSLVGIDEQYF.

CDR3 nucleotide sequence: TGTGCCAGCAGTTACTCGCTAGACACAGATACGCAGTATTTT. It specifies CASSYSLDTDTQYF. The J gene is TRBJ2-3, the V gene TRBV6-5; D unclear. Deletions cut 0 bases from V and 2 bases from J, with 6 bases between. This CDR3 spans 14 amino acids. CDR1 is MNHEY and CDR2 is SVGAGI in the germline V gene.

The V and J genes are TRBV13 and TRBJ1-6; D ambiguous. The CDR3 is 18 amino acids. Per the germline V gene, CDR1 is PRHDT and CDR2 is FYEKMQ (reference sequence). V was shortened by 0 bases and J by 0 bases, with 12 bases between the two germline ends. This chain's CDR3 is CASSLGRADGSYNSPLHF. The CDR3 DNA sequence: TGTGCCAGCAGCTTAGGCCGGGCCGACGGCTCCTATAATTCACCCCTCCACTTT.

The genes are TRBV28 and TRBJ1-2; TRBD1 matches 9 bases. CDR1 and CDR2 (germline): MDHEN, SYDVKM. This CDR3 region has 13 residues. V shed 10 bases, J shed 4 bases, and the junction held 7 bases outside the gene matches. The DNA of the CDR3 is TGTGCCAACTCCCGGGACAGGGCCTATGGCTACACCTTC. Its protein product is CANSRDRAYGYTF.

This clone has only one observation. The rearrangement joins TRBV18 to TRBJ2-6; D might be TRBD1 (6 bases). V was clipped by 5 bases and J by 1 base, with 15 bases between them. The CDR3 loop spans 17 amino acids. Per germline, CDR1 KGHSH and CDR2 LQKENI. The chain's CDR3 is CASSRGTVTSGANVLTF. The CDR3 bases are TGTGCCAGCTCAAGGGGGACGGTAACTTCTGGGGCCAACGTCCTGACTTTC.

The CDR3 spells CASSLRQGSTDTQYF. CDR3 DNA: TGTGCCAGCAGCCTTCGACAGGGTAGCACAGATACGCAGTATTTT. V and J are TRBV5-4 and TRBJ2-3; 7 positions agree with TRBD1. V trimming: 4 bases; J trimming: 0 bases; junction bases outside the gene matches: 5. This CDR3 contains 15 residues. The germline V gene has CDR1 SGHNT and CDR2 YYREEE (reference sequence).

The genes are TRBV6-5 and TRBJ2-7, with 9 nucleotides matching TRBD2. With 8 bases clipped from V and 2 bases from J, the junction kept 4 bases outside the gene matches. The CDR3 extends over 13 amino acids. CDR1 and CDR2 (germline): MNHEY, SVGAGI. In DNA form, the CDR3 reads TGTGCCAGCTCCCAGCGGGAGGCCTACGAGCAGTACTTC. Protein product: CASSQREAYEQYF.

As concerns this clone: A clone one base away is much larger, so this may be a read error. The J gene is TRBJ1-1, the V gene TRBV6-5, with unresolved D. The CDR3 runs 11 residues. Germline V gene lookup returns CDR1 MNHEY and CDR2 SVGAGI. V dropped 6 bases and J dropped 1 base, with 3 bases sitting between them. The CDR3 loop is CASRRNTEAFF. CDR3 in DNA: TGTGCCAGCAGGAGGAACACTGAAGCTTTCTTT.

The rearrangement joins TRBV15 to TRBJ1-2; 11 bases are shared with TRBD1. Germline V CDR1 and CDR2: LNHNV, YYDKDF (reference sequence). This CDR3 has 14 amino acids. V lost 5 bases, J lost 5 bases, and 4 bases stayed unmatched. CDR3: CATSFGTGGYGYTF. In DNA, the CDR3 is TGTGCCACCAGCTTCGGGACAGGGGGTTATGGCTACACCTTC.

The V gene is TRBV21-1, the J gene TRBJ1-5; TRBD1 is the table's D call, not checked against the DNA. TRBV21-1 is termed a pseudogene. The CDR3 consists of 12 residues. The DNA for the CDR3 is TGTGCCAGCAGCACAAGGACAGGGTACCAGCATTTT. Residues: CASSTRTGYQHF.

This clone was seen only once. The rearrangement joins TRBV9 to TRBJ2-7; the match to TRBD2 covers 9 bases. Losses at the gene ends were 3 bases for V and 5 bases for J; bases not matched to a gene: 9. Looked up from germline, CDR1 is SGDLS and CDR2 is YYNGEE. This CDR3 spans 15 amino acids. CDR3 residues: CASSEAGLASHEQYF. CDR3 nucleotide sequence: TGTGCCAGCAGCGAGGCGGGACTAGCTAGCCACGAGCAGTACTTC. Full variable domain (rest looked up from reference TRBV9 and TRBJ2-7): DSGVTQTPKHLITATGQRVTLRCSPRSGDLSVYWYQQSLDQGLQFLIQYYNGEERAKGNILERFSAQQFPDLHSELNLSSLELGDSALYFCASSEAGLASHEQYFGPGTRLTVT.

V usage is TRBV5-4 and J usage is TRBJ1-2; 7 bases agree with TRBD1. The CDR3 totals 13 residues. V was pared by 4 bases and J by 6 bases, with 6 bases of the junction left unmatched. Per germline, CDR1 SGHNT and CDR2 YYREEE (reference sequence). In DNA form, the CDR3 reads TGTGCCAGCAGCCCCGGGACAGCTAATGGCTACACCTTC. This translates into CASSPGTANGYTF.

The chain combines TRBV10-3 with TRBJ2-1, with D unresolved. Germline V CDR1 and CDR2: ENHRY, SYGVKD. Trimming stripped 10 bases from V and 8 bases from J, with 21 bases between. The CDR3 is 14 residues long. CDR3 nucleotide sequence: TGTGCCACGAAGGACGGCCCCGCCAGCGATGAGCAGTTCTTC. It codes for CATKDGPASDEQFF.